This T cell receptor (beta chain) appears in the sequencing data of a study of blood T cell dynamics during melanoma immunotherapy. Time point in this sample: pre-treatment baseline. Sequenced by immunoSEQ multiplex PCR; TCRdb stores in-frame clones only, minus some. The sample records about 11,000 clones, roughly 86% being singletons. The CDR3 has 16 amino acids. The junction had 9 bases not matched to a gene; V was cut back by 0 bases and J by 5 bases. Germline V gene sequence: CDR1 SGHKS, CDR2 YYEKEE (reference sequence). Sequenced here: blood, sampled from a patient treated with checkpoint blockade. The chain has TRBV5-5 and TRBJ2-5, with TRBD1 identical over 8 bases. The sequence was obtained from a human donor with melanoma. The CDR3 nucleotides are TGTGCCAGCAGCTTGGCCCCGGCAGGGGGCAGGGAGACCCAGTACTTC. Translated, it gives CASSLAPAGGRETQYF.